This T cell receptor beta chain was identified in a study of T cell repertoires in cytomegalovirus infection. Turning to the study itself: Indications of both CMV infection and matching HLA type were provided by public TCR beta signatures. Study-level results: CMV carriers having the relevant HLA were flagged by cumulative public TCR beta family frequency. Clonotype analysis showed dominance of the ex vivo response by HLA-C-restricted CMV-specific TCR beta clonotypes.

Comment on this clonotype: Antigen: not known.

From the reads, TCRdb called clonotypes with MiXCR, one entry per CDR3 protein. The repertoire holds around 130,000 distinct CDR3 sequences, with 7.5% to 9% as singletons. Germline V gene lookup returns CDR1 DFQATT and CDR2 SNEGSKA (reference sequence). This CDR3 has 15 residues. Between the trimmed V and J ends, which lost 3 bases and 3 bases, there was a span of 16 bases. The chain couples TRBV20-1 to TRBJ2-3; unclear D gene. Specimen: PBMCs. The clonotype was recovered from a human donor in good health (CMV status not recorded). Some clones in this sample may be carry-over from other donors' samples. CDR3 nucleotides: TGCAGTGCTAGGCTGGATCTTTTGGGGACAGATACGCAGTATTTT. Amino acids: CSARLDLLGTDTQYF.